The 25 T cell receptor beta chains below were found in one sample sequenced in a study of regulatory T cells in long-lasting Graves disease. The time point: persistent/refractory GD, antithyroid drugs over 5 years with positive TRAb. Researchers made the TCR library from RNA that was extracted from PBMCs. iRepertoire HTBI primers and Arm-PCR of CDR3 regions built TCR beta libraries. TCRdb itself ran the multiplex PCR reads through MiXCR, one entry per CDR3 protein. The repertoire consists of around 460,000 distinct CDR3 sequences, with approximately 22% occurring once and the leading ten covering about an eighth. The sample was peripheral blood mononuclear cells (PBMCs), taken when the disease was refractory, from a patient treated with antithyroid drugs. The receptor source for this set is a female donor with Graves disease.

In its sample, this clonotype was seen many times. The rearrangement links TRBV6-1 to TRBJ2-5; TRBD2 matches 8 bases. J gave up 3 bases and V 5 bases, and 11 bases lay outside the gene matches. The length of the CDR3 is 16 residues. CDR1 and CDR2 (germline): MNHNS, SASEGT. The DNA for the CDR3 is TGTGCCAGCAGTCCCCGGGGAGCGGGGGATGAAGAGACCCAGTACTTC. This sequence encodes CASSPRGAGDEETQYF.

This clonotype occurred many times. The chain recombines TRBV29-1 with TRBJ2-5, with TRBD1 identical over 9 bases. CDR1 is SQVTM, CDR2 ANQGSEA, per germline. The CDR3 covers 12 residues. Here the CDR3 DNA reads TGCAGTGTCGACAGGGGGAAGGAGACCCAGTACTTC. Translated: CSVDRGKETQYF.

This clonotype was found a few times. The chain combines TRBV11-1 with TRBJ2-1; D is perhaps TRBD1 or TRBD2 (5 bases each). From germline, CDR1 is SGHAT and CDR2 FQDESV (reference sequence). Trimming cost V 6 bases and J 3 bases, with 21 bases left between them. This CDR3 has 17 amino acids. CDR3 amino acids: CASSFGTWTTSYNEQFF. The CDR3 DNA reads as TGTGCCAGCAGTTTTGGGACCTGGACGACGAGCTACAATGAGCAGTTCTTC.

This clonotype was found many times. V and J are TRBV12-3 or TRBV12-4 and TRBJ1-2; no clear D gene. This CDR3 is 17 amino acids long. Trimming left V 3 bases short and J 1 base short, with 18 bases between. CDR3 nucleotide sequence: TGTGCCAGCAGTTTCTCCGCTAGGCAGTCGAATAACTATGGCTACACCTTC. It encodes CASSFSARQSNNYGYTF.

Points on this clonotype: This may arise from a read error, as a much more abundant clone is one base away. The gene calls are TRBV7-2 and TRBJ1-5; unclear D gene. The V gene lost 5 bases and the J gene lost 4 bases, with 6 bases spanning the gap. Per the germline V gene, CDR1 is SGHTA and CDR2 is FQGNSA. The CDR3 length is 12 residues. The CDR3 region has the DNA TGTGCCAGCAGCGAGATAAATCAGCCCCAGCATTTT. It is translated as CASSEINQPQHF. The variable domain in full, with the rest retrieved from reference TRBV7-2 and TRBJ1-5, is GAGVSQSPSNKVTEKGKDVELRCDPISGHTALYWYRQSLGQGLEFLIYFQGNSAPDKSGLPSDRFSAERTGGSVSTLTIQRTQQEDSAVYLCASSEINQPQHFGDGTRLSIL.

Comments on this clonotype: This may be a read error, as it is one base from a much larger clone. The V and J genes are TRBV27 and TRBJ1-6; unclear D gene. The CDR3 is 12 amino acids. The germline gives CDR1 MNHEY, CDR2 SMNVEV (reference sequence). The V gene lost 7 bases and the J gene lost 5 bases, with 6 bases spanning the gap. CDR3 coding DNA: TGTGCCAGCACCGGGAATAATTCACCCCTCCACTTT. It yields the protein CASTGNNSPLHF.

This clonotype has only a few counts. This sequence joins TRBV12-3 or TRBV12-4 and TRBJ1-4; 9 nucleotides agree with TRBD1. Germline trimming cut 8 bases from V and 5 bases from J; bases unmatched to any gene: 9. CDR3 length: 15 amino acids. DNA for the CDR3: TGTGCCAGCGTCAAGGCTGGGACAGGGAATGAAAAACTGTTTTTT. This sequence encodes CASVKAGTGNEKLFF.

This clonotype came up a few times. This could be a read error, since a much larger clone is one nucleotide away. This chain's CDR3 is CATRSRDRVHEQYF. The CDR3 DNA follows: TGTGCCACAAGAAGCCGGGACAGAGTCCACGAGCAGTACTTC. The chain couples TRBV28 to TRBJ2-7; 7 bases line up with TRBD1. V gave up 10 bases and J gave up 5 bases; unmatched junction bases: 14. Germline CDR1 is MDHEN and CDR2 is SYDVKM. The CDR3 extends over 14 amino acids.

The chain has TRBV6-2 or TRBV6-3 and TRBJ2-4, with 8 bases aligning to TRBD1. This CDR3 comprises 14 residues. The V segment lost 6 bases and the J segment 4 bases; nucleotides outside the gene matches: 5. The germline CDR1 and CDR2 sequences are MNHEY and SVGEGT. The DNA of the CDR3 is TGTGCCAGCAGCCCCGGGACAGGAAAAAACATTCAGTACTTC. Translating gives CASSPGTGKNIQYF.

This sequence joins TRBV4-1 and TRBJ1-5; maybe TRBD1 (5 bases). The CDR3 has 15 amino acids. Trimming removed 0 bases from V and 5 bases from J, with 11 bases in between. The germline CDR1 and CDR2 sequences are MGHRA and YSYEKL. For the CDR3, the DNA is TGCGCCAGCAGCCAAGAGGGGAGGGGCCATCAGCCCCAGCATTTT. This codes for CASSQEGRGHQPQHF.

The chain recombines TRBV5-1 with TRBJ1-6, with a possible D match to TRBD1 (5 bases). With 4 bases removed from V and 12 bases from J, the gap between germline ends came to 17 bases. In germline, CDR1 is SGHRS, CDR2 YFSETQ. The CDR3 extends over 14 amino acids. The CDR3 DNA is TGCGCCAGCAGCCTTGGGACGCAGGATGGACCCCTCCACTTT. Translated, it gives CASSLGTQDGPLHF.

This clonotype has at least ten counts. The CDR3 is CATSGTGTGSNTEAFF. In DNA, the CDR3 is TGTGCCACCAGTGGGACCGGGACAGGGTCGAACACTGAAGCTTTCTTT. The gene calls are TRBV24-1 and TRBJ1-1; 9 bases agree with TRBD1. J lost 1 base, V lost 5 bases, and 7 bases had no gene match. CDR1 is KGHDR, CDR2 SFDVKD, per germline. CDR3 length: 16 amino acids.

This clonotype has just a few counts. The chain links TRBV29-1 to TRBJ2-7; perhaps TRBD2 as D (5 bases). V lost 6 bases and J lost 2, with 11 bases in between. The germline gives CDR1 SQVTM, CDR2 ANQGSEA. CDR3 size: 12 residues. Here the CDR3 reads CSVLLGPYEQYF. The CDR3, as DNA: TGCAGCGTACTACTAGGGCCCTACGAGCAGTACTTC.

This clonotype appeared a few times. The genes are TRBV6-1 and TRBJ2-3, with D perhaps matching TRBD1 (6 bases). CDR1 and CDR2 (germline): MNHNS, SASEGT. V gave up 7 bases and J gave up 3 bases, with 20 bases separating them. The CDR3 runs 16 residues. Written as DNA, the CDR3 is TGTGCCAGCACCTACCAGCCCGGCAGGGGTACAGATACGCAGTATTTT. Translated: CASTYQPGRGTDTQYF.

Many counts were recorded for this clonotype. The J gene is TRBJ2-5, the V gene TRBV19; D perhaps matches TRBD2 (5 bases). This CDR3 has 15 amino acids. CDR1 and CDR2 (germline): LNHDA, SQIVND (reference sequence). Between the trimmed V and J ends, which lost 3 bases and 5 bases, there was a span of 16 bases. The CDR3 region is CASSMFGPTGETQYF. For the CDR3, the DNA is TGTGCCAGTAGTATGTTTGGGCCCACGGGGGAGACCCAGTACTTC.

This clonotype showed up many times. The chain combines TRBV6-2 or TRBV6-3 with TRBJ2-7; 7 bases match TRBD2. V was pared by 7 bases and J by 4 bases, with 19 bases of the junction left unmatched. The CDR3 runs 17 residues. Germline CDR1 is MNHEY and CDR2 is SVGEGT. The CDR3 reads CASTQTSTLAAAYEQYF. Here the CDR3 DNA reads TGTGCCAGCACCCAGACCTCAACCCTAGCGGCCGCTTACGAGCAGTACTTC.

V and J are TRBV9 and TRBJ2-3, with TRBD2 matching 9 bases. Germline assignment: CDR1 SGDLS and CDR2 YYNGEE. V lost 4 bases to trimming and J lost 5 bases; unmatched junction nucleotides: 11. The length of the CDR3 is 16 residues. The CDR3 region is CASSPSGGGAGDTQYF. The CDR3 bases are TGTGCCAGCAGCCCCAGCGGCGGGGGGGCTGGAGATACGCAGTATTTT.

This chain connects TRBV7-2 to TRBJ1-5; TRBD1 aligns across 10 bases. Germline V gives CDR1 SGHTA, CDR2 FQGNSA. This CDR3 has 15 amino acids. The V segment lost 5 bases and the J segment 5 bases; nucleotides outside the gene matches: 6. CDR3 amino acids: CASSGWTGGDQPQHF. The CDR3 DNA is TGTGCCAGCAGCGGTTGGACAGGGGGTGATCAGCCCCAGCATTTT.

This clonotype was seen many times. V usage is TRBV7-2 and J usage is TRBJ2-7, with 11 bases identical to TRBD2. Unmatched junction bases numbered 12, after V lost 5 bases and J lost 6 bases. The CDR3 covers 16 residues. CDR1 is SGHTA, CDR2 FQGNSA, per germline. As DNA, the CDR3 is TGTGCCAGCAGCCCCTTTACTAGCGGGAGTTTCGCCGAGCAGTACTTC. Translating gives CASSPFTSGSFAEQYF.

This chain uses TRBV10-3 with TRBJ2-7, with 12 bases aligning to TRBD2. The CDR3 runs to 14 residues. The germline CDR1 and CDR2 sequences are ENHRY and SYGVKD. V shed 11 bases and J 2 bases; nucleotides not matched to a gene: 7. CDR3 nucleotides: TGTGCCGGAGGGGCTAGCGGGAGGGCCTACGAGCAGTACTTC. It encodes CAGGASGRAYEQYF.

The V and J genes are TRBV30 and TRBJ2-5; D is tentatively TRBD1 or TRBD2 (6 bases each). This CDR3 comprises 15 residues. V shed 2 bases and J shed 5 bases, with 18 bases lying between them. Germline CDR1 is GTSNPN and CDR2 is SVGIG (reference sequence). CDR3 DNA sequence: TGTGCCTGGAGTCCCGGCAGGGGAGGAGGGGAGACCCAGTACTTC. Translation: CAWSPGRGGGETQYF.

About this clonotype itself: It may be a read error: a sequence one base away is much more abundant. The chain combines TRBV7-2 with TRBJ2-4; D possibly corresponds to TRBD1 (6 bases). In germline, CDR1 is SGHTA, CDR2 FQGNSA. The V end was cut by 5 bases, the J end by 6 bases, with 11 bases between. The CDR3 sequence is 13 residues long. The chain's CDR3 is CASSASDRNIQYF. For the CDR3, the DNA is TGTGCCAGCAGCGCCTCGGACAGAAACATTCAGTACTTC.

This clonotype has just one count. This is likely an artifact of a read error, given a far larger clone one base away. No conserved phenylalanine or tryptophan ends this CDR3, so it is likely a read error. CDR3 sequence reads: CASSDTRGYTL. CDR3 coding DNA: TGTGCCAGCAGTGATACACGCGGCTACACCCTC. The chain links TRBV6-2 or TRBV6-3 to TRBJ1-2; D is ambiguous. V lost 5 bases to trimming and J lost 8 bases, with 9 bases between them. From germline, CDR1 is MNHEY and CDR2 SVGEGT. There are 11 residues in the CDR3.

The rearrangement uses TRBV20-1 and TRBJ2-7, with a possible D match to TRBD1 (5 bases). This CDR3 spans 11 amino acids. The germline V gene encodes CDR1 DFQATT and CDR2 SNEGSKA (reference sequence). CDR3 DNA sequence: TGCAGGGCAGGGTGGGGTGACGAGCAGTACTTC. The encoded protein is CRAGWGDEQYF.

About this clonotype itself: With a much larger clone just one base away, this may be a read error. V is TRBV6-1 and J is TRBJ1-1; D not certain. Germline assignment: CDR1 MNHNS and CDR2 SASEGT. The V end lost 6 bases, the J end lost 4 bases, and 6 bases lay between the germline ends. This CDR3 is 11 amino acids long. CDR3 DNA: TGTGCCAGCAGGTACACCACTGAAGCTTTCTTT. Translating gives CASRYTTEAFF.